This T cell receptor (beta chain) came from a study of graft-versus-host responses after intestinal transplantation. Study details: The study gave all recipients anti-thymocyte globulin induction, then tacrolimus and steroids for three to four years.

Clones were sequenced by immunoSEQ multiplex PCR, and TCRdb holds only the in-frame ones, with some missing. The sample holds about 73,000 clones, 90% seen once. V lost 6 bases to trimming and J lost 7 bases, with 19 bases between them. CDR3 size: 15 residues. Germline assignment: CDR1 MDHEN and CDR2 SYDVKM. On this clone itself: Its specificity is unknown.

The specimen comprised unstimulated CD8+ T cells sorted from spleen or lymph node cells, sampled before transplant. The receptor was derived from a human donor who was the organ donor for an intestinal transplant. The chain is built from TRBV28 and TRBJ2-1; TRBD1 might be the D (6 bases). The CDR3 DNA sequence: TGTGCCAGCAGCCTTTTGCTTACAGGGTTGAATGAGCAGTTCTTC. Amino acid sequence: CASSLLLTGLNEQFF.